This T cell receptor (beta chain) was recovered during a study of CDR3 diversity in severe acne. Germline V gene sequence: CDR1 MDHEN, CDR2 SYDVKM. The V and J ends lost 3 bases and 2 bases respectively, with 10 bases between them. The CDR3 covers 14 residues. TCRdb re-analysed the PCR reads in MiXCR, keeping a single row per CDR3 protein. Of over 100,000 distinct CDR3 sequences listed, about half were seen once; the top ten hold roughly 12%. V usage is TRBV28 and J usage is TRBJ1-2, with D maybe TRBD1 (5 bases). The specimen sequenced was blood. The clonotype comes from a male donor with acne. CDR3 amino acids: CASSLGQVNYGYTF. The CDR3 DNA reads TGTGCCAGCAGTTTGGGGCAGGTAAACTATGGCTACACCTTC.